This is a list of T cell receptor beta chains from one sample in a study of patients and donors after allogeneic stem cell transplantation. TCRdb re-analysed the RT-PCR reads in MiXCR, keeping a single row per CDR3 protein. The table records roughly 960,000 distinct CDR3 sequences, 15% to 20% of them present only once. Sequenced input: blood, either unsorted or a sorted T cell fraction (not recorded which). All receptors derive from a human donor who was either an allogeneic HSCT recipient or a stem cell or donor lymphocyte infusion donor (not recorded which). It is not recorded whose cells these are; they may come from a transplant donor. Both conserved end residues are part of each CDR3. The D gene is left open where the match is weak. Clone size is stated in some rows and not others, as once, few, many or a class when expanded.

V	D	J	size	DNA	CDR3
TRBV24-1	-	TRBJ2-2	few	TGTGCCACCGGCCCCCCCGGGTCCAACACCGGGGAGCTGTTTTTT	CATGPPGSNTGELFF
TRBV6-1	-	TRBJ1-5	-	TGTGCCAGCAGCACAACGGGCCGGACAGATAGCAATCAGCCCCAGCATTTT	CASSTTGRTDSNQPQHF
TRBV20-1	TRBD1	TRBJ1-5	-	TGCAGTGCTAGACGTCCCGGGACAGGGGACAATCAGCCCCAGCATTTT	CSARRPGTGDNQPQHF
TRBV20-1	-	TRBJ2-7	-	TGCAGTGCTAGAGATCTCGGGTGGGGCGAGCAGTACTTC	CSARDLGWGEQYF
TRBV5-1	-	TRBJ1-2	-	TGCGCCAGCAGCTTCGGGGGGCTCGGCTATGGCTACACCTTC	CASSFGGLGYGYTF
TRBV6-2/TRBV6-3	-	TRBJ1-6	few	TGTGCCATCTCTCGACCTGATTCACCCCTCCACTTT	CAISRPDSPLHF
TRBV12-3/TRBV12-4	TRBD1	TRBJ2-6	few	TGTGCCAGCAGTAAGGGGACAGGGACTTCTGGGGCCAACGTCCTGACTTTC	CASSKGTGTSGANVLTF
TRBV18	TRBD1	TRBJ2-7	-	TGTGCCAGCTCACAGAAATTGACAGGGGGCGCCTACGAGCAGTACTTC	CASSQKLTGGAYEQYF
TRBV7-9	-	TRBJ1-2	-	TGTGCCAGCAGCCCGAAGGACGCGGGGGGCTACACCTTC	CASSPKDAGGYTF
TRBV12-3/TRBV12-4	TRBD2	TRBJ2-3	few	TGTGCCAGCATCCTTAGCGGGGCTGGCACAGATACGCAGTATTTT	CASILSGAGTDTQYF
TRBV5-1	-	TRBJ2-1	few	TGCGCCAGCACAGTCGGGGGCTCCTACAATGAGCAGTTCTTC	CASTVGGSYNEQFF
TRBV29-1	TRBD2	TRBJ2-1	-	TGCAGCGTTGGCGGGAGAGCTAGGAATGAGCAGTTCTTC	CSVGGRARNEQFF
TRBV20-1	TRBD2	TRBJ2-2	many	TGCAGTGCTAGACCTAGCGGGAGGGACACCGGGGAGCTGTTTTTT	CSARPSGRDTGELFF
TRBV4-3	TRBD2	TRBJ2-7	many	TGCGCCAGCAGCCCTCGACTAGCGGGGGCCTACGAGCAGTACTTC	CASSPRLAGAYEQYF
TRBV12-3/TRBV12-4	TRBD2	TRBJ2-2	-	TGTGCCAGCAGTTCCGGACTAGCGGGGGGGGGACCACGGGGCACCGGGGAGCTGTTTTTT	CASSSGLAGGGPRGTGELFF
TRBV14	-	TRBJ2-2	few	TGTGCCAGCAGCGACTCCCTGGCTCCCCCCGGGGAGCTGTTTTTT	CASSDSLAPPGELFF
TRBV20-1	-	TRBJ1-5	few	TGCAGTGCAACGGGACGGACTAGCAATCAGCCCCAGCATTTT	CSATGRTSNQPQHF
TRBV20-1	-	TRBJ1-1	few	TGCAGTGCCACGACGGATGGGGCTGAAGCTTTCTTT	CSATTDGAEAFF
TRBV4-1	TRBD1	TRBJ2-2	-	TGCGCCAGCAGCCAGGTAGGACAGGAATCCGCCGGGGAGCTGTTTTTT	CASSQVGQESAGELFF
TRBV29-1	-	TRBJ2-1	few	TGCAGCGTTGAAACAGGTGATTCCTACAATGAGCAGTTCTTC	CSVETGDSYNEQFF
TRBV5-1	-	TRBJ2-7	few	TGCGCCAGCAGTCGGACCAGTCTTTCCTACGAGCAGTACTTC	CASSRTSLSYEQYF
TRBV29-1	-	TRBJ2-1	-	TGCAGCGTTGTCGCAGGGAGCGATGAGCAGTTCTTC	CSVVAGSDEQFF
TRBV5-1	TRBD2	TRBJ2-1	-	TGCGCCAGCAGCTTGGCGGGTTTCACTAGCGGGGGGGCCAATGAGCAGTTCTTC	CASSLAGFTSGGANEQFF
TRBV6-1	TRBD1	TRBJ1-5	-	TGTGCCAGCAGCCAATCCTTGGACAGGGTCAATCAGCCCCAGCATTTT	CASSQSLDRVNQPQHF
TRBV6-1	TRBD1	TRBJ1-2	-	TGTGCCAGCAGTAGGGACAGGGTGGGAGGCTACACCTTC	CASSRDRVGGYTF
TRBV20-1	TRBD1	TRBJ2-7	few	TGCAGTGCTAAAAATACAGGGGGCTGGGGTGGCGAGCAGTACTTC	CSAKNTGGWGGEQYF
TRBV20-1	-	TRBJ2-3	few	TGTGGGTGGGCGCGGGGCACAGATACGCAGTATTTT	CGWARGTDTQYF
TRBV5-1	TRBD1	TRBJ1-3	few	TGCGCCAGCAGCTTGACCGGGGACAGGGGCTCTGGAAACACCATATATTTT	CASSLTGDRGSGNTIYF
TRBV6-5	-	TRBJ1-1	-	TGTGCCAGCAGTTACGGAGGGGCGCGAAACACTGAAGCTTTCTTT	CASSYGGARNTEAFF
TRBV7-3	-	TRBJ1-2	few	TGTGCCAGCAGCTTAAGTGGAAGAGCGGGCTACACCTTC	CASSLSGRAGYTF
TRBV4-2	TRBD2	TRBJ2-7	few	TGTGCCAGCAGCCCCAGCGGGGGGCACTCCTACGAGCAGTACTTC	CASSPSGGHSYEQYF
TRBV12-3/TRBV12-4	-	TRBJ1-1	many	TGTGTCCAAGGGGCGGGCACTGAAGCTTTCTTT	CVQGAGTEAFF
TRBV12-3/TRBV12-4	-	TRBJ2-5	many	TGTGCCAGCAGTTTGGGGGGACAACAGGAGACCCAGTACTTC	CASSLGGQQETQYF
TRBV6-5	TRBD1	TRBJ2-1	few	TGTGCCAGCAGTTCGGGACAGAGAGTGGGGGATGAGCAGTTCTTC	CASSSGQRVGDEQFF
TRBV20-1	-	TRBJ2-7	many	TGCAGTGCTTCCGGGAAAACCTACGAGCAGTACTTC	CSASGKTYEQYF
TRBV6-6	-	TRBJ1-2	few	TGTGCCAGCAGTTACCAACCGGGCCGCGGGTTTACCTTC	CASSYQPGRGFTF
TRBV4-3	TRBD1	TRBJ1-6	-	TGCGCCAGCAGCCAAGAGACCGCCGGGACAGGGTCATCACCCCTCCACTTT	CASSQETAGTGSSPLHF
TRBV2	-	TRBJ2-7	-	TGTGCCAGCAGTGGAGACACTAGAGAGCAGTACTTC	CASSGDTREQYF
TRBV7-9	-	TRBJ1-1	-	TGTGCCAGCAGCTTAATCCAGCTCAGGTGCGGCACTGAAGCTTTCTTT	CASSLIQLRCGTEAFF
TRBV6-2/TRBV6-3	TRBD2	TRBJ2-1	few	TGTGCCAGCAGTTCCCATAGCGGGAGGGCCGACTATTCCTACAATGAGCAGTTCTTC	CASSSHSGRADYSYNEQFF
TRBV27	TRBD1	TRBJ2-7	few	TGTGCCAGCTCGGTTCCTAGCAGGGGGATGACCTACGAGCAGTACTTC	CASSVPSRGMTYEQYF